Described below is a single T cell receptor (beta chain) sequence and its context. Its antigen remains unknown. The entry originates in a study of OX40 agonist ivuxolimab in advanced cancers. Whole-study context: Of mixed ages from about 20 to 80 and averaging approximately 60 years, the group was roughly 83% male.

The germline V gene has CDR1 MNHNS and CDR2 SASEGT. The CDR3 is 14 amino acids. V gave up 4 bases and J gave up 1 base, with 8 bases separating them. Study outcomes and limitations: CD4+ and CD8+ blood T cells expanded clonally by week 6 at 0.1 to 3.0 mg/kg.

This table comes from immunoSEQ multiplex PCR, and its TCRdb copy is limited to in-frame clones, with some not included. This sample has approximately 35,000 clones, with about 73% found just once. The source was CD4+ or CD8+ T cells sorted from blood, collected in a trial of the OX40 agonist ivuxolimab. This chain links TRBV6-1 with TRBJ1-5, with D unresolved. This sequence originates from an adult with an advanced solid tumor such as melanoma, head and neck, liver or kidney cancer. CDR3 protein: CASSVGSSNQPQHF. CDR3 coding DNA: TGTGCCAGCAGTGTCGGGTCGAGCAATCAGCCCCAGCATTTT.